Presented here are 23 T cell receptor beta chains from one specimen sequenced in a study of blood T cells in healthy people across ages (dated by TCRdb to about 2015). The protocol used for the library was 5' RACE. Sequencing took place on an Illumina HiSeq 2500. The second PCR ran for roughly 7 to 12 cycles and used a J-beta primer mix along with a sample-barcoded 5' primer. The public reads were reprocessed in TCRdb via fastp at Q25 and MiXCR, keeping in-frame beta chains. Rows are unified per CDR3 protein, each entry keeping the most common DNA and genes. The sample data list about 1.1 million distinct CDR3 sequences, and roughly two fifths of these were observed just once. Together, the top ten hold roughly 14% of the sample. The source material was blood. The receptors derive from a man younger than 35 in good health.

With respect to this clonotype: The germline gene is not matched at one end of the junction; a read error may be the cause. J is TRBJ1-5 and V is TRBV7-2; 8 bases fit TRBD1. CDR1 and CDR2 from the germline V gene are SGHTA and FQGNSA. The CDR3 length is 15 residues. CDR3 protein: CASSLQGALNQPRHF. The CDR3 DNA is TGTGCCAGCAGCTTACAGGGGGCCCTAAATCAGCCCCGGCATTTT. The full variable domain, in which reference TRBV7-2 and TRBJ1-5 provide the parts outside the CDR3, is GAGVSQSPSNKVTEKGKDVELRCDPISGHTALYWYRQSLGQGLEFLIYFQGNSAPDKSGLPSDRFSAERTGGSVSTLTIQRTQQEDSAVYLCASSLQGALNQPRHFGDGTRLSIL.

The rearrangement joins TRBV19 to TRBJ2-3, with D tentatively TRBD2 (5 bases). V shed 1 base and J shed 11 bases, with 10 bases lying between them. This CDR3 spans 12 amino acids. Germline-derived CDR1 and CDR2 are LNHDA and SQIVND (reference sequence). In nucleotides, the CDR3 is TGTGCCAGTAGTATAGCGAGGGAAATGCAGTATTTT. Translated, it gives CASSIAREMQYF.

V is TRBV4-2 and J is TRBJ2-2; D might be TRBD2 (5 bases). The CDR3 has 16 residues. Trimming took 1 base from V and 2 from J, leaving 11 bases between them. The germline gives CDR1 LGHNA, CDR2 YNFKEQ. Here the CDR3 reads CASSQGGGPNTGELFF. The CDR3, as DNA: TGTGCCAGCAGCCAAGGAGGCGGGCCTAACACCGGGGAGCTGTTTTTT.

The gene calls are TRBV14 and TRBJ2-1, with D perhaps TRBD1 (5 bases). Trimming shortened V by 2 bases and J by 7 bases, and 15 bases separated the two germline ends. CDR3 length equals 15 residues. CDR1 SGHDN and CDR2 FVKESK come from the germline V gene. CDR3 DNA: TGTGCCAGCAGCCAAATAGCAGGGCCGGGTAATGAGCAGTTCTTC. Translated, it gives CASSQIAGPGNEQFF. Using reference TRBV14 and TRBJ2-1 for the parts outside the CDR3, the full variable domain is EAGVTQFPSHSVIEKGQTVTLRCDPISGHDNLYWYRRVMGKEIKFLLHFVKESKQDESGMPNNRFLAERTGGTYSTLKVQPAELEDSGVYFCASSQIAGPGNEQFFGPGTRLTVL.

This clonotype was seen ten or more times. This rearrangement joins TRBV6-6 to TRBJ1-6; the D is unclear. The germline gives CDR1 MNHNY, CDR2 SVGAGI (reference sequence). V was clipped by 6 bases and J by 7 bases, with 10 bases between them. The CDR3 extends over 13 amino acids. The DNA for the CDR3 is TGTGCCAGCAGCGGTGGAAAGAATTCACCCCTCCACTTT. It is translated as CASSGGKNSPLHF.

This chain connects TRBV4-1 to TRBJ1-2; D ambiguous. V lost 0 bases and J lost 4, with 12 bases in between. Germline assignment: CDR1 MGHRA and CDR2 YSYEKL. This CDR3 comprises 15 residues. The CDR3 reads CASSQDAGNLYGYTF. The DNA for the CDR3 is TGCGCCAGCAGCCAAGATGCAGGAAACCTCTATGGCTACACCTTC.

In its sample, this clonotype was seen a few times. The chain uses TRBV5-1 and TRBJ2-1, with 8 nucleotides matching TRBD1. The DNA end is a closer match to TRBJ2-7, so the J assignment may be wrong. The V gene's germline CDR1 is SGHRS and CDR2 YFSETQ. The CDR3 sequence is 15 residues long. CDR3 region: CASSHRDRLYNEQYF. The CDR3 DNA sequence: TGCGCCAGCAGTCACCGGGACAGGCTCTACAATGAGCAGTACTTC.

This clonotype was seen more than once but under ten times. The chain joins TRBV6-5 to TRBJ1-6; D might be TRBD1 (5 bases). Per the germline V gene, CDR1 is MNHEY and CDR2 is SVGAGI. Trimming pared 0 bases from V and 0 bases from J, leaving 9 bases between. CDR3 size: 17 residues. In nucleotides, the CDR3 is TGTGCCAGCAGTTACTCGGGGGACTACTCCTATAATTCACCCCTCCACTTT. Its translation is CASSYSGDYSYNSPLHF.

The chain couples TRBV7-2 to TRBJ1-2; no firm D call. V lost 5 bases and J lost 3, with 10 bases in between. This CDR3 contains 13 residues. Germline V gives CDR1 SGHTA, CDR2 FQGNSA. CDR3: CASSTYQDYGYTF. The CDR3 DNA is TGTGCCAGCAGCACCTATCAAGACTATGGCTACACCTTC.

The chain is built from TRBV2 and TRBJ1-5, with D perhaps TRBD1 (6 bases). The germline V and J ends were trimmed by 3 bases and 2 bases, with 14 bases remaining between them. The germline gives CDR1 SNHLY, CDR2 FYNNEI. This CDR3 contains 16 residues. CDR3 coding DNA: TGTGCCAGCAGTGACGGACTACAGGGTGGCAATCAGCCCCAGCATTTT. This codes for CASSDGLQGGNQPQHF.

This chain connects TRBV20-1 to TRBJ2-6; unclear D gene. The germline V and J ends were trimmed by 6 bases and 0 bases, with 12 bases remaining between them. The CDR3 is 15 amino acids. Germline V gene lookup returns CDR1 DFQATT and CDR2 SNEGSKA (reference sequence). CDR3 DNA sequence: TGCAGTGCGGAAAGACGGAACTCTGGGGCCAACGTCCTGACTTTC. Translating it yields CSAERRNSGANVLTF.

This clonotype has a handful of counts. CDR3 in amino acids: CASSQVSQNLNNEQFF. CDR3 bases: TGCGCCAGCAGCCAAGTTAGCCAGAATCTTAACAATGAGCAGTTCTTC. This chain connects TRBV4-1 to TRBJ2-1; D not resolved. The germline gives CDR1 MGHRA, CDR2 YSYEKL. This CDR3 region has 16 residues. V was cut by 1 base and J by 5 bases, with 15 bases left in between.

The rearrangement joins TRBV20-1 to TRBJ1-1, with 10 positions matching TRBD1. Germline values: CDR1 DFQATT, CDR2 SNEGSKA (reference sequence). The CDR3 covers 15 residues. V shed 4 bases, J shed 1 base, and the junction held 6 bases outside the gene matches. The DNA of the CDR3 is TGCAGTGCTAAGAAGACAGGGGGCCCGAACACTGAAGCTTTCTTT. Translated, it gives CSAKKTGGPNTEAFF.

Comments on this clonotype: This could be a read error, since a much larger clone is one nucleotide away. The V and J genes are TRBV20-1 and TRBJ2-5; possibly TRBD1 for D (6 bases). Germline CDR1 DFQATT, CDR2 SNEGSKA (reference sequence). The CDR3 length is 11 residues. For the CDR3, the DNA is TGCGGTGGACAGAACCAAGAGACCCAGTACTTC. This codes for CGGQNQETQYF.

About this clonotype: The junction shows a germline mismatch at one end, possibly a read error. The rearrangement joins TRBV5-5 to TRBJ2-3, with 10 nucleotides matching TRBD2. This CDR3 has 15 amino acids. Germline V CDR1 and CDR2: SGHKS, YYEKEE (reference sequence). The CDR3 DNA reads as TGTGCCAGCAGGTTTAGCGGGGGGAAAACAGATACACAGTATTTT. This gives the protein CASRFSGGKTDTQYF.

The gene calls are TRBV13 and TRBJ1-2, with D possibly matching TRBD1 (6 bases). This CDR3 contains 16 residues. Trimming took 5 bases from V and 2 from J, leaving 18 bases between them. The V gene's germline CDR1 is PRHDT and CDR2 FYEKMQ (reference sequence). Written as DNA, the CDR3 is TGTGCCAGCAGCGAAGAGGACAGCATTCTAAACTATGGCTACACCTTC. It encodes CASSEEDSILNYGYTF.

The gene calls are TRBV4-1 and TRBJ1-1; 8 bases match TRBD1. The CDR3 runs to 15 residues. V lost 5 bases, J lost 5 bases, and 10 bases stayed unmatched. CDR1 and CDR2 (germline): MGHRA, YSYEKL. CDR3 residues: CASSYRQGQRTEAFF. CDR3 sequence (DNA): TGCGCCAGCAGCTATCGACAGGGGCAGAGAACTGAAGCTTTCTTT.

The chain combines TRBV4-1 with TRBJ2-3; 11 nucleotides line up with TRBD2. With 1 base clipped from V and 5 bases from J, the junction kept 5 bases outside the gene matches. This CDR3 is 16 amino acids long. The germline V gene encodes CDR1 MGHRA and CDR2 YSYEKL. The CDR3 here is CASSQGSGGDRDTQYF. The CDR3 DNA is TGCGCCAGCAGCCAAGGTAGCGGGGGGGATAGAGATACGCAGTATTTT.

Concerning this clonotype: The junction and the germline gene differ at one end; a read error may be behind it. The J gene is TRBJ2-1, the V gene TRBV4-2; TRBD2 agrees at 9 bases. CDR1 and CDR2 (germline): LGHNA, YNFKEQ. The CDR3 length is 16 residues. The CDR3 is CAGSPRLADDYNEQFF. The CDR3 DNA sequence: TGTGCCGGCAGCCCCCGACTAGCGGACGACTACAATGAGCAGTTCTTC.

CDR3 sequence reads: CASSEQGLNEKLFF. CDR3 bases: TGTGCCAGCAGCGAACAGGGACTTAATGAAAAACTGTTTTTT. The chain uses TRBV9 and TRBJ1-4; D might be TRBD1 (6 bases). CDR1 SGDLS and CDR2 YYNGEE come from the germline V gene. The CDR3 has 14 residues. The V end lost 3 bases, the J end lost 4 bases, and 10 bases lay between the germline ends. The full variable domain, rest sourced from reference TRBV9 and TRBJ1-4, is DSGVTQTPKHLITATGQRVTLRCSPRSGDLSVYWYQQSLDQGLQFLIQYYNGEERAKGNILERFSAQQFPDLHSELNLSSLELGDSALYFCASSEQGLNEKLFFGSGTQLSVL.

In regard to this clonotype: One end of the junction fails to match germline, which may point to a read error. In DNA, the CDR3 is TGTGCCAGCAACGTAGGGGGGGTTAGTACCGGGGAGCTGTTTTTT. Its protein product is CASNVGGVSTGELFF. This chain joins TRBV9 and TRBJ2-2; a weak D match, TRBD2 (7 bases). The germline V gene encodes CDR1 SGDLS and CDR2 YYNGEE. CDR3 length equals 15 residues.

This clonotype was counted many times. The chain uses TRBV6-2 or TRBV6-3 and TRBJ1-5; 10 nucleotides line up with TRBD1. The CDR3 runs 15 residues. Germline V gene sequence: CDR1 MNHEY, CDR2 SVGEGT. Trimming took 5 bases from V and 4 from J; bases not matched to a gene: 5. CDR3 region: CASSPTGGGNQPQHF. CDR3 coding DNA: TGTGCCAGCAGTCCGACAGGGGGCGGTAATCAGCCCCAGCATTTT.

This clonotype appeared a few times. The chain couples TRBV6-5 to TRBJ1-5; TRBD1 matches at 8 bases. In germline, CDR1 is MNHEY, CDR2 SVGAGI. The CDR3 is made up of 18 amino acids. Trimming took 0 bases from V and 0 from J; bases not matched to a gene: 7. CDR3 loop: CASSYSYRGRYSNQPQHF. Here the CDR3 DNA reads TGTGCCAGCAGTTACTCTTACAGGGGGAGATATAGCAATCAGCCCCAGCATTTT.